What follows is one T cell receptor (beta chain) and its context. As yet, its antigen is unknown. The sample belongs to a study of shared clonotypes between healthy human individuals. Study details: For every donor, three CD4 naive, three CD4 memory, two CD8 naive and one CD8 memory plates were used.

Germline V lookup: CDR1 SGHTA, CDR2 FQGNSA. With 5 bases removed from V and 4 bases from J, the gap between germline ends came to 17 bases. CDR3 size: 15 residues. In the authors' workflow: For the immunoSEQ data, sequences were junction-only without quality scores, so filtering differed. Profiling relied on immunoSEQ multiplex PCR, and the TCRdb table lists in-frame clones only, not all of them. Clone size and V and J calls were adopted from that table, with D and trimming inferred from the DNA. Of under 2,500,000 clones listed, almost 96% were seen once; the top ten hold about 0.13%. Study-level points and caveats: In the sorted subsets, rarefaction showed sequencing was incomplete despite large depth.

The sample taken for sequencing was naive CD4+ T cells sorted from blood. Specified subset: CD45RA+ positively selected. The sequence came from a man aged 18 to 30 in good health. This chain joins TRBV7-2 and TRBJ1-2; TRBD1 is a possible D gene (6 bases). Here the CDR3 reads CASSIGGQSVYGYTF. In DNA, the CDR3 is TGTGCCAGCAGCATTGGAGGACAGTCGGTCTATGGCTACACCTTC.